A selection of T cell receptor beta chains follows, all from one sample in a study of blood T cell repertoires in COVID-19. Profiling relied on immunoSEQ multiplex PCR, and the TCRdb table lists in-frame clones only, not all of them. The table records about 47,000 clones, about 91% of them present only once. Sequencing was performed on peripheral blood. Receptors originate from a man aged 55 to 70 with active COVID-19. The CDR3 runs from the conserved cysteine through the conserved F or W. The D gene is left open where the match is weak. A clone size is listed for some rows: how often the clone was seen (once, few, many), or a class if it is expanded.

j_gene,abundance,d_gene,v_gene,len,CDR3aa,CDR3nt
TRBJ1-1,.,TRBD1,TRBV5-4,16,CASSRPGQALNTEAFF,TGTGCCAGCAGCCGCCCTGGACAGGCATTAAACACTGAAGCTTTCTTT
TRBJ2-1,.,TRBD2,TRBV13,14,CASSYDGTIYEQFF,TGTGCCAGCAGCTACGACGGGACTATCTATGAGCAGTTCTTC
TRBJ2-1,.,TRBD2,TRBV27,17,CASRLVTSASSYNEQFF,TGTGCCAGCAGACTGGTGACTAGCGCGAGCTCCTACAATGAGCAGTTCTTC
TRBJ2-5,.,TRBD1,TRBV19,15,CASSPARDRRETQYF,TGTGCCAGTAGCCCAGCCAGGGACAGACGAGAGACCCAGTACTTC
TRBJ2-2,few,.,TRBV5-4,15,CASSSPLVAPGELFF,TGTGCCAGCAGCTCTCCCCTGGTAGCGCCCGGGGAGCTGTTTTTT
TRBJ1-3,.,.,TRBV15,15,CATSRVRGSGNTIYF,TGTGCCACCAGCAGAGTACGGGGATCTGGAAACACCATATATTTT
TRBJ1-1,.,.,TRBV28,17,CASSLMALGQLDTEAFF,TGTGCCAGCAGTTTAATGGCGTTGGGGCAGCTTGACACTGAAGCTTTCTTT
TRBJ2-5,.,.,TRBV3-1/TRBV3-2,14,CASSKAGGVETQYF,TGTGCCAGCAGCAAAGCTGGGGGCGTGGAGACCCAGTACTTC
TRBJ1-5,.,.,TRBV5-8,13,CASSLEGSQPQHF,TGTGCCAGCAGCTTGGAGGGGTCACAGCCCCAGCATTTT
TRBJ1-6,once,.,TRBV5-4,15,CASSLADRLNSPLHF,TGTGCCAGCAGCTTGGCTGACAGATTAAATTCACCCCTCCACTTT
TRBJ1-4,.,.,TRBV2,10,CASLYEKLFF,TGTGCCAGCCTGTATGAAAAACTGTTTTTT
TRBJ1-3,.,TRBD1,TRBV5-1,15,CASSPTGGSGNTIYF,TGCGCCAGCAGCCCGACAGGGGGTAGTGGAAACACCATATATTTT
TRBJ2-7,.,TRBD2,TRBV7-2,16,CASSYQGTRSSYEQYF,TGTGCCAGCAGCTATCAAGGGACTAGGAGCTCCTACGAGCAGTACTTC
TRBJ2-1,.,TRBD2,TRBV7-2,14,CASSLTSVVDEQFF,TGTGCCAGCAGCCTGACTAGCGTGGTCGATGAGCAGTTCTTC
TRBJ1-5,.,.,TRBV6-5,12,CASTIGNQPQHF,TGTGCCAGCACGATAGGCAATCAGCCCCAGCATTTT
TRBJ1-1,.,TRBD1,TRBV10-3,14,CAISGTGVNTEAFF,TGTGCCATCAGTGGGACAGGAGTGAACACTGAAGCTTTCTTT
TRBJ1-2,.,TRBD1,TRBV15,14,CATSGWTGKDGYTF,TGTGCCACCAGCGGGTGGACAGGGAAGGACGGCTACACCTTC
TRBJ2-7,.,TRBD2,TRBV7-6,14,CASSYRTSGDEQYF,TGTGCCAGCAGCTACCGGACTAGCGGGGACGAGCAGTACTTC
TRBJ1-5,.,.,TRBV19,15,CASSIDRRVGQPQHF,TGTGCCAGTAGTATAGATCGGCGGGTAGGTCAGCCCCAGCATTTT
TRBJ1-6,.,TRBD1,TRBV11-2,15,CASSLGQGPHSPLHF,TGTGCCAGCAGCTTAGGACAGGGGCCCCATTCACCCCTCCACTTT
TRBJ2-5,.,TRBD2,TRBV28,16,CASSLQAGGPQETQYF,TGTGCCAGCAGTTTACAAGCGGGGGGGCCTCAAGAGACCCAGTACTTC
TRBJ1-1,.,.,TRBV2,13,CASRSDLNTEAFF,TGTGCCAGCAGATCAGATTTGAACACTGAAGCTTTCTTT